Listed here are 20 T cell receptor beta chains from one sample, sequenced in a study of T cell changes during pregnancy in multiple sclerosis. Libraries were prepared by immunoSEQ multiplex PCR; TCRdb keeps only in-frame clonotypes and omits some of them. This sample yields approximately 70,000 clones, of which roughly 91% are seen a single time; around 0.7% belongs to the top ten. The material was peripheral blood, obtained in the third trimester of pregnancy. The receptors come from a female donor in good health, enrolled as a control in a pregnancy study.

The chain joins TRBV5-1 to TRBJ2-3; D is unclear. CDR3 length: 15 amino acids. Germline V CDR1 and CDR2: SGHRS, YFSETQ. Trimming left V 0 bases short and J 0 bases short, with 8 bases between. CDR3 DNA sequence: TGCGCCAGCAGCTTGGATACAGCCAGCACAGATACGCAGTATTTT. Translating gives CASSLDTASTDTQYF.

The chain couples TRBV7-8 to TRBJ1-1; D is uncertain. CDR1 is SGHVS and CDR2 is FQNEAQ in the germline V gene. V was shortened by 8 bases and J by 3 bases, with 7 bases between the two germline ends. This CDR3 is built from 11 residues. In DNA, the CDR3 is TGTGCCAGCGGCCAATACACTGAAGCTTTCTTT. Protein product: CASGQYTEAFF.

The CDR3 loop reads CASSLASGTDTQYF. The CDR3 nucleotides read TGTGCCAGCAGCTTAGCGTCAGGAACAGATACGCAGTATTTT. The chain employs TRBV7-7 and TRBJ2-3; D not certain. V shed 0 bases and J shed 3 bases, with 7 bases lying between them. CDR1 SSHAT and CDR2 FNYEAQ come from the germline V gene (reference sequence). CDR3 length equals 14 residues.

This chain connects TRBV7-9 to TRBJ1-1; 9 nucleotides align to TRBD1. V dropped 5 bases and J dropped 1; count of bases not matched to a gene: 2. The CDR3 is made up of 14 amino acids. Germline values: CDR1 SEHNR, CDR2 FQNEAQ (reference sequence). The CDR3 DNA follows: TGTGCCAGCAGCGGGACAGGGTGGAACACTGAAGCTTTCTTT. Its protein product is CASSGTGWNTEAFF.

The chain uses TRBV5-1 and TRBJ1-5; D is possibly TRBD1 (5 bases). Trimming took 0 bases from V and 7 from J, leaving 14 bases between them. Germline loops: CDR1 SGHRS, CDR2 YFSETQ. The CDR3 runs 15 residues. The CDR3 nucleotides are TGCGCCAGCAGCTTGGAGGGGCAGCCGGTGCAGCCCCAGCATTTT. It encodes CASSLEGQPVQPQHF. Full variable domain (rest looked up from reference TRBV5-1 and TRBJ1-5): KAGVTQTPRYLIKTRGQQVTLSCSPISGHRSVSWYQQTPGQGLQFLFEYFSETQRNKGNFPGRFSGRQFSNSRSEMNVSTLELGDSALYLCASSLEGQPVQPQHFGDGTRLSIL.

CDR3 residues: CASSPGDSYYNEQFF. In DNA, the CDR3 is TGTGCCAGCAGCCCCGGGGACAGCTACTACAATGAGCAGTTCTTC. The J gene is TRBJ2-1, the V gene TRBV5-6; TRBD1 matches at 7 bases. This CDR3 spans 15 amino acids. The germline CDR1 and CDR2 sequences are SGHDT and YYEEEE. V gave up 4 bases and J gave up 3 bases; unmatched junction bases: 7.

V gene TRBV11-2 combines with J gene TRBJ2-7; tentatively, D is TRBD1 (6 bases). CDR1 is SGHAT and CDR2 is FQNNGV in the germline V gene. The CDR3 loop spans 14 amino acids. V lost 3 bases and J 3 bases, leaving 12 bases between the germline ends. In nucleotides, the CDR3 is TGTGCCAGCAGCTTCACTCCGGGACACTACGAGCAGTACTTC. It codes for CASSFTPGHYEQYF.

V usage is TRBV6-5 and J usage is TRBJ1-5; D possibly corresponds to TRBD1 (5 bases). CDR1 is MNHEY and CDR2 is SVGAGI in the germline V gene. The CDR3 loop spans 15 amino acids. With 2 bases removed from V and 5 bases from J, the gap between germline ends came to 13 bases. Written as DNA, the CDR3 is TGTGCCAGCAGTTACCTACCTGGGGCGGATCAGCCCCAGCATTTT. Its translation is CASSYLPGADQPQHF.

This chain links TRBV27 with TRBJ2-7; D may be TRBD2 (6 bases). The V and J ends lost 6 bases and 0 bases respectively, with 12 bases between them. The CDR3 sequence is 14 residues long. The germline V gene encodes CDR1 MNHEY and CDR2 SMNVEV (reference sequence). CDR3 nucleotides: TGTGCCAGCAGGGGTCGCGGGACCTCCTACGAGCAGTACTTC. It translates to CASRGRGTSYEQYF.

J is TRBJ2-3 and V is TRBV28; TRBD2 matches 12 bases. V gave up 4 bases and J gave up 3 bases; unmatched junction bases: 2. Germline V gene lookup returns CDR1 MDHEN and CDR2 SYDVKM. The CDR3 extends over 15 amino acids. The CDR3 region has the DNA TGTGCCAGCAGTTCTAGCGGGAGGGTTACAGATACGCAGTATTTT. Residues: CASSSSGRVTDTQYF. Drawing the rest from reference TRBV28 and TRBJ2-3, the complete variable domain is DVKVTQSSRYLVKRTGEKVFLECVQDMDHENMFWYRQDPGLGLRLIYFSYDVKMKEKGDIPEGYSVSREKKERFSLILESASTNQTSMYLCASSSSGRVTDTQYFGPGTRLTVL.

This clone showed up just once. This chain links TRBV7-9 with TRBJ1-2; D may be TRBD1 (5 bases). V shed 5 bases and J shed 8 bases, with 21 bases lying between them. CDR1 is SEHNR, CDR2 FQNEAQ, per germline (reference sequence). The CDR3 consists of 15 residues. The CDR3: CASSLPQGAPDGYTF. Written as DNA, the CDR3 is TGTGCCAGCAGCCTCCCGCAGGGCGCCCCGGACGGCTACACCTTC.

This clone was counted once. V and J are TRBV27 and TRBJ1-6, with D tentatively TRBD1 (6 bases). V lost 0 bases, J lost 9 bases, and 15 bases lay in between. The CDR3 loop spans 16 amino acids. In germline, CDR1 is MNHEY, CDR2 SMNVEV (reference sequence). For the CDR3, the DNA is TGTGCCAGCAGTTTATCGGTGGCAGGGGCTAGTTCACCCCTCCACTTT. It codes for CASSLSVAGASSPLHF.

V is TRBV14 and J is TRBJ2-2; 8 nucleotides agree with TRBD1. The CDR3 contains 16 residues. Germline CDR1 reads SGHDN; CDR2 reads FVKESK. J lost 4 bases, V lost 4 bases, and 8 bases had no gene match. The CDR3 DNA reads TGTGCCAGCAGCCCCTATCGACAGGGGTTCACCGGGGAGCTGTTTTTT. This codes for CASSPYRQGFTGELFF.

This chain links TRBV11-2 with TRBJ2-7; 9 nucleotides agree with TRBD1. Germline V gives CDR1 SGHAT, CDR2 FQNNGV. Losses at the gene ends were 3 bases for V and 0 bases for J; bases not matched to a gene: 3. CDR3 length equals 15 residues. CDR3 region: CASSLTGGSSYEQYF. In nucleotides, the CDR3 is TGTGCCAGCAGCTTGACAGGGGGGAGCTCCTACGAGCAGTACTTC.

This chain joins TRBV6-5 and TRBJ1-1; a possible D gene is TRBD1 (5 bases). This CDR3 has 16 amino acids. The germline V gene has CDR1 MNHEY and CDR2 SVGAGI. The germline V and J ends were trimmed by 2 bases and 4 bases, with 17 bases remaining between them. CDR3 sequence: CASSYRQGTRGTEAFF. Here the CDR3 DNA reads TGTGCCAGCAGTTACCGGCAGGGAACAAGAGGCACTGAAGCTTTCTTT.

The V call is TRBV7-6, the J call TRBJ2-3; 7 bases map to TRBD2. Trimming took 1 base from V and 9 from J; bases not matched to a gene: 7. Germline values: CDR1 SGHVS, CDR2 FNYEAQ. This CDR3 spans 14 amino acids. CDR3 protein: CASSLGDYYNTQYF. Here the CDR3 DNA reads TGTGCCAGCAGCTTAGGGGACTACTACAACACGCAGTATTTT.

J is TRBJ1-2 and V is TRBV19; maybe TRBD1 (6 bases). CDR1 is LNHDA, CDR2 SQIVND, per germline (reference sequence). V was shortened by 9 bases and J by 4 bases, with 21 bases between the two germline ends. The CDR3 covers 15 residues. Written as DNA, the CDR3 is TGTGCCAGCACAGCTCCGCACAGGGTACTCTATGGCTACACCTTC. It codes for CASTAPHRVLYGYTF.

The gene calls are TRBV6-5 and TRBJ1-2; D not resolved. Trimming took off 0 bases at V and 8 bases at J, with 19 bases between the two ends. This CDR3 is built from 16 residues. In germline, CDR1 is MNHEY, CDR2 SVGAGI. This CDR3 reads CASSYSKVEGLGGYTF. CDR3 bases: TGTGCCAGCAGTTACTCGAAGGTGGAGGGCCTGGGAGGCTACACCTTC.

V and J are TRBV19 and TRBJ1-6, with TRBD1 matching 9 bases. Germline CDR1 reads LNHDA; CDR2 reads SQIVND (reference sequence). The CDR3 consists of 16 residues. Unmatched junction bases numbered 9, after V lost 5 bases and J lost 7 bases. This CDR3 reads CASSRNEDRGNSPLHF. Here the CDR3 DNA reads TGTGCCAGTAGTCGAAATGAAGACAGGGGGAATTCACCCCTCCACTTT. The complete variable domain, with remaining parts taken from reference TRBV19 and TRBJ1-6, reads DGGITQSPKYLFRKEGQNVTLSCEQNLNHDAMYWYRQDPGQGLRLIYYSQIVNDFQKGDIAEGYSVSREKKESFPLTVTSAQKNPTAFYLCASSRNEDRGNSPLHFGNGTRLTVT.

The chain has TRBV7-8 and TRBJ2-4; 7 bases are shared with TRBD2. The J segment lost 2 bases and the V segment lost 5 bases, leaving 6 bases of the junction unmatched. This CDR3 spans 15 amino acids. CDR1 is SGHVS and CDR2 is FQNEAQ in the germline V gene. The CDR3 DNA reads TGTGCCAGCAGCCCCCGGCGGGAGACCAAAAACATTCAGTACTTC. It is translated as CASSPRRETKNIQYF.